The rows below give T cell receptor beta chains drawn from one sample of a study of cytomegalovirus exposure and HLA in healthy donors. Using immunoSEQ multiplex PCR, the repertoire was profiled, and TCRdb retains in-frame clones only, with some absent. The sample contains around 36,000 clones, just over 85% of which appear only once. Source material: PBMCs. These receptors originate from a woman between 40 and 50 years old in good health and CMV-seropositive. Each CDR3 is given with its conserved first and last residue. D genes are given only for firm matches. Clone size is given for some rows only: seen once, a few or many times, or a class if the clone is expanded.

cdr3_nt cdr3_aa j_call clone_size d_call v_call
TGTGCCAGCAGCAAATGGCCCCGCACGGGGGGGAATGAGCAGTTCTTC CASSKWPRTGGNEQFF TRBJ2-1 - - TRBV21-1
TGTGCCAGCAGCTTTAAAGGGTGGGAGAGTGAGCAGTTCTTC CASSFKGWESEQFF TRBJ2-1 - - TRBV5-6
TGTGCCAGCAGCCCCCGGGACAACTACGAGCAGTACTTC CASSPRDNYEQYF TRBJ2-7 - - TRBV7-9
TGCGCCAGCAGCCAAGAAGTGGGCCGAGAGCAGTACTTC CASSQEVGREQYF TRBJ2-7 - - TRBV4-3
TGTGCCAGCAGTATAGGACAGGGGTGGGAGCAGTACTTC CASSIGQGWEQYF TRBJ2-7 - TRBD1 TRBV27
TGTGCCAGCAGGGGGACAGCTGGGGCCAACGTCCTGACTTTC CASRGTAGANVLTF TRBJ2-6 - TRBD1 TRBV2
TGTGCCAGCAGCTTATCGGGCTACGAGCAGTACTTC CASSLSGYEQYF TRBJ2-7 - - TRBV7-9
TGTGCCAGCAGTCTGACAGGGGCGGATAATTCACCCCTCCACTTT CASSLTGADNSPLHF TRBJ1-6 - TRBD1 TRBV6-5
TGTGCCAGCAGATGGGGACAGTCCGGTGCGCTGTTTTTT CASRWGQSGALFF TRBJ2-2 - TRBD1 TRBV6-1
TGTGCCGTCGGCGCGACTAGCGGGGAATCGAACACCGGGGAGCTGTTTTTT CAVGATSGESNTGELFF TRBJ2-2 once TRBD2 TRBV10-3
TGTGCCAGCAGCTACAGGGGTAGTCTTGAAGCTTTCTTT CASSYRGSLEAFF TRBJ1-1 - TRBD1 TRBV7-9
TGTGCCAGCAGCTTATTAATGCAGTACACCGGGGAGCTGTTTTTT CASSLLMQYTGELFF TRBJ2-2 - - TRBV7-9
TGCAGCGCAGGACAGGGCCCCAACACCGGGGAGCTGTTTTTT CSAGQGPNTGELFF TRBJ2-2 - TRBD1 TRBV29-1
TGTGCCATCAAATTCAGCGGGGGAAGGGACGAGCAGTACTTC CAIKFSGGRDEQYF TRBJ2-7 - TRBD2 TRBV10-3
TGTGCCAGCACCATCTCCGACAGACGCTATGGCTACACCTTC CASTISDRRYGYTF TRBJ1-2 - - TRBV5-6
TGCGCCAGCAGCCAAGAAGGGGCGGCGAGGGGGTTCCAAGAGACCCAGTACTTC CASSQEGAARGFQETQYF TRBJ2-5 - - TRBV4-3
TGTGCCAGCAGCACCTCCGGGACAACGAACACCGGGGAGCTGTTTTTT CASSTSGTTNTGELFF TRBJ2-2 once - TRBV9
TGTGCCAGCAGCGCCTATCGACCGGGGGAGACCCAGTACTTC CASSAYRPGETQYF TRBJ2-5 - - TRBV11-2
TGCGCCAGCAGTTTAAAACAGGGCTCCAACGAGCAGTACTTC CASSLKQGSNEQYF TRBJ2-7 - - TRBV5-1
TGTGCCAGCGGGCTATACAATGAGCAGTTCTTC CASGLYNEQFF TRBJ2-1 - - TRBV6-5
TGTGCCAGCAGCGTAGATGGGGGGGGGTACAATGAGCAGTTCTTC CASSVDGGGYNEQFF TRBJ2-1 - TRBD2 TRBV9
TGCAGCGTTGTCTACAGGGGGCAAAAAAACACTGAAGCTTTCTTT CSVVYRGQKNTEAFF TRBJ1-1 - TRBD1 TRBV29-1
TGTGCCAGCACCTTACAACCGGGACAGGGGGACGAGCAGTACTTC CASTLQPGQGDEQYF TRBJ2-7 - TRBD1 TRBV28
TGTGCCAGCTCACCAGCCGGGGATCAGTCGGCTTTCTTT CASSPAGDQSAFF TRBJ1-1 - - TRBV18
TGTGCCAGCAGCCCGTGGACTAGTTGGAACACCGGGGAGCTGTTTTTT CASSPWTSWNTGELFF TRBJ2-2 - TRBD2 TRBV7-3
TGTGCCAGCAGTTTTAACGTTCGCACGTTAGAGATTTACTTC CASSFNVRTLEIYF TRBJ2-7 once - TRBV28
TGTGCCAGCAGAGTACAGGGATTTCCCTACGAGCAGTACTTC CASRVQGFPYEQYF TRBJ2-7 - - TRBV27
TGTGCCAGCAGATCGGACAGGGCTGGGGCCAACGTCCTGACTTTC CASRSDRAGANVLTF TRBJ2-6 - TRBD1 TRBV5-4